This TCR beta chain was found in a study of T cell responses to AZD1222 COVID-19 vaccine. Study-level findings and limits: Donors skewed white British and female; clonal diversity was possibly underestimated.

TCRdb keeps only in-frame clones here, not all; method: immunoSEQ multiplex PCR. Here the sample spans fewer than 120,000 clones, around nine tenths being singletons. Remarks on this clone: Its antigen is unknown.

The length of the CDR3 is 14 residues. The V gene's germline CDR1 is ENHRY and CDR2 SYGVKD. V was clipped by 6 bases and J by 8 bases, with 19 bases between them. This chain joins TRBV10-3 and TRBJ1-2; D ambiguous. The source is an adult in good health. The material sequenced was peripheral blood, taken on day 0 of AZD1222 vaccination. The CDR3 DNA follows: TGTGCCATCAGCGACCCCGGGGAACGAAGCGGCTACACCTTC. Its translation: CAISDPGERSGYTF.